The clone carrying this T cell receptor (beta chain) showed up many times. One entry per CDR3 protein results from TCRdb running MiXCR on the RT-PCR reads. This table has approximately 200,000 distinct CDR3 sequences, about an eighth appearing once. The data are from a study of response to subunit inactivated influenza vaccine. The sequenced sample was CD8+ T cells sorted from PBMCs, obtained 4 to 6 days after vaccination. The receptor was isolated from a man aged 50 or older who received an inactivated influenza vaccine.

The CDR3 DNA reads as TGCAGTGCTAGAACCCCCGGGGATAGGTTCGTAGCCAAAAACATTCAGTACTTC. Translated, it gives CSARTPGDRFVAKNIQYF. This chain connects TRBV20-1 to TRBJ2-4; the D gene is possibly TRBD2 (5 bases). Trimming left V 2 bases short and J 0 bases short, with 20 bases between. CDR3 length: 18 amino acids. The germline CDR1 and CDR2 sequences are DFQATT and SNEGSKA (reference sequence).